The 10 T cell receptor beta chains given below trace back to one sample, sequenced in a study of OX40 agonist ivuxolimab in advanced cancers. Only in-frame clones appear in the TCRdb table, and some are missing; sequencing was by immunoSEQ multiplex PCR. This repertoire shows under 70,000 clones, roughly 86% found once; its top ten account for 1.1%. This specimen consisted of CD4+ or CD8+ T cells sorted from blood, obtained in a trial of the OX40 agonist ivuxolimab. These receptors were taken from an adult with an advanced solid tumor such as melanoma, head and neck, liver or kidney cancer.

The chain couples TRBV28 to TRBJ2-3; 7 bases fit TRBD2. Per germline, CDR1 MDHEN and CDR2 SYDVKM. The CDR3 runs 18 residues. V shed 3 bases, J shed 2 bases, and the junction held 14 bases outside the gene matches. The CDR3, as DNA: TGTGCCAGCAGTTTCGGGGCGGGAGCCCCCGCTTCCACAGATACGCAGTATTTT. Translation: CASSFGAGAPASTDTQYF.

This chain uses TRBV29-1 with TRBJ1-2; 7 nucleotides agree with TRBD1. The germline CDR1 and CDR2 sequences are SQVTM and ANQGSEA. Trimming took 6 bases from V and 0 from J; bases not matched to a gene: 4. CDR3 length: 13 residues. The CDR3 bases are TGCAGCGTGACAGGGACCGCTAACTATGGCTACACCTTC. Encoded protein: CSVTGTANYGYTF.

The chain carries TRBV10-3 and TRBJ1-2; TRBD1 matches 9 bases. Unmatched junction bases numbered 3, after V lost 4 bases and J lost 6 bases. Germline V CDR1 and CDR2: ENHRY, SYGVKD. The CDR3 consists of 13 residues. The CDR3: CAISVGQGNGYTF. CDR3 DNA sequence: TGTGCCATCAGTGTAGGACAGGGGAATGGCTACACCTTC.

The chain joins TRBV11-1 to TRBJ2-7; no firm D call. The V gene lost 5 bases and the J gene lost 6 bases, with 11 bases spanning the gap. In germline, CDR1 is SGHAT, CDR2 FQDESV (reference sequence). This CDR3 is built from 12 residues. The CDR3 loop reads CASSLDLSEQYF. The CDR3, as DNA: TGTGCCAGCAGCCTAGACCTTTCCGAGCAGTACTTC.

This chain uses TRBV28 with TRBJ2-5, with D possibly matching TRBD2 (6 bases). The end of the DNA aligns better with TRBJ2-7, so the J call may be wrong. Looked up from germline, CDR1 is MDHEN and CDR2 is SYDVKM. This CDR3 has 13 residues. CDR3 nucleotide sequence: TGTGCCAGCACCCAGCGGGCCTTCTACGAGCAGTACTTC. Protein: CASTQRAFYEQYF.

The chain has TRBV6-1 and TRBJ1-2, with 7 bases fitting TRBD1. Trimming removed 0 bases from V and 0 bases from J; junction bases left unmatched: 4. Germline CDR1 reads MNHNS; CDR2 reads SASEGT. The CDR3 runs 16 residues. This CDR3 reads CASSEAGTVPNYGYTF. DNA of the CDR3: TGTGCCAGCAGTGAAGCGGGGACAGTACCTAACTATGGCTACACCTTC.

The chain's CDR3 is CATRGLDEQYF. The CDR3, as DNA: TGTGCCACCCGGGGCCTGGACGAGCAGTACTTC. The chain joins TRBV6-5 to TRBJ2-7, with D possibly called TRBD1 or TRBD2 (5 bases each). The germline CDR1 and CDR2 sequences are MNHEY and SVGAGI. CDR3 length: 11 amino acids. V dropped 10 bases and J dropped 5 bases, with 12 bases sitting between them.

This rearrangement joins TRBV6-6 to TRBJ2-7, with D perhaps matching TRBD1 or TRBD2 (5 bases each). Germline CDR1 is MNHNY and CDR2 is SVGAGI (reference sequence). The CDR3 has 15 amino acids. V was cut by 6 bases and J by 0 bases, with 15 bases left in between. CDR3: CASRVRDASSYEQYF. The CDR3 region has the DNA TGTGCCAGCAGGGTCCGGGACGCCAGCTCCTACGAGCAGTACTTC.

Regarding this clone: The sample holds other DNA sequences that translate to the same CDR3. The rearrangement joins TRBV28 to TRBJ1-1; 8 bases fit TRBD1. In germline, CDR1 is MDHEN, CDR2 SYDVKM. After removal of 5 bases from V and 1 base from J, the junction contained 3 bases not matched to a gene. This CDR3 contains 14 residues. CDR3 in DNA: TGTGCCAGCAGTACCACAGGGGGGAACACTGAAGCTTTCTTT. Translated, it gives CASSTTGGNTEAFF.

The rearrangement uses TRBV7-2 and TRBJ2-3, with TRBD2 matching over 8 bases. CDR1 and CDR2 from the germline V gene are SGHTA and FQGNSA. This CDR3 is 16 amino acids long. Trimming at V came to 2 bases and at J to 6 bases, leaving 10 bases not matched to a gene. The CDR3 bases are TGTGCCAGCAGCTTAAGTATGCCGGGAGGGGGGGATACGCAGTATTTT. Residues: CASSLSMPGGGDTQYF.